This T cell receptor (beta chain) is from a study of tumor and adjacent non-tumor tissue in lung cancer (dated by TCRdb to the late 2010s). At the level of the whole study: By cancer type, the cohort comprised 12 adenocarcinoma patients, a couple of squamous cell carcinoma patients and 1 small cell lung cancer patient. The roughly 15 enrolled patients, of whom 10 were men and 5 were women, were aged about 30 to 85 years and were diagnosed with TNM stage I to III disease. In total, sequencing yielded fewer than 150 million productive TCRbeta reads, which works out to an average of approximately 4 million reads per sample. Bulk TCRbeta repertoires were compared between lung tumor tissue and matched distant non-tumor lung tissue obtained from around 14 lung cancer patients. For each patient, one tumor sample and one normal lung sample were taken, giving around 30 paired specimens that underwent TCRbeta CDR3 sequencing. Broader findings and caveats from the paper: TCR diversity was significantly higher in younger patients, and greater tumor TCR diversity was associated with shorter overall survival and shorter disease-free survival. The top 100 clones accounted for a significantly larger cumulative portion of the repertoire in normal lung than in tumor tissue. Tumor tissue showed significantly greater TCR diversity (inverse Simpson) than normal lung tissue (approximately 430 vs 150, P = 0.0075, Mann-Whitney U test). Peripheral blood was not sequenced, so blood TCRbeta repertoires in these lung cancer patients were not examined. Only about 15 patients were in the cohort, and the authors stated that larger samples and more detailed clinical data are needed. Neither the sequencing platform nor unique molecular identifiers are named or mentioned anywhere in the methods.

Note on this clonotype: Its antigen is still unknown. A much larger clone lies one base from this, so it may be a read error.

Bulk unsorted tissue served as the source for RNA extraction, and RNA quality was assessed using a NanoDrop ND-1000 and an Agilent 2100. Normal lung samples were distant non-tumor tissue taken more than 3 cm from the tumor edge. Newly diagnosed lung cancer patients without prior chemotherapy who had been admitted for thoracic surgery in China between August and November 2014 were enrolled as donors. The study excluded patients who had received radiotherapy or chemotherapy before or who had another cancer at the same time. Surgical tissue pieces of about 1-2.1 cm3 were preserved in RNAlater solution and were kept at -80 degrees C until use. The library was built by means of multiplex PCR. The listed sequencing device is Illumina HiSeq 2500. TCRbeta libraries were constructed through three rounds of nested PCR with primers (Table S4) according to protocols modified from ARM-PCR. Before sequencing, PCR products of 200-500 bp were cut from the gel and purified using the QIAquick gel extraction kit. The study's own analysis went as follows. Trimmomatic was used to clean the reads, FLASH was used to merge the reads into complete CDR3 sequences, and MiTCR was used to assign the reads to V(D)J germline segments. Clonal diversity was computed as the inverse Simpson's index with VDJtools. In-frame sequences lacking a premature stop codon were counted as productive reads. The public reads were reprocessed in TCRdb via fastp at Q25 and MiXCR, keeping in-frame beta chains. Every entry covers one CDR3 protein and lists the most common genes and DNA from its rows. In this record, the V and J calls reflect TCRdb's handling and not the investigators' own analysis. The table for this sample lists roughly 74,000 distinct CDR3 sequences; less than 85% of them were counted only once. The top ten constitute under 40% of the sample.

From the germline V gene, CDR1 is MDHEN and CDR2 is SYDVKM. From cysteine to phenylalanine, the CDR3 is 14 amino acids long. Left in the record is the CDR3 DNA by itself, 42 bases read in frame from the first base. V and J are truncated by 5 bases and 5 bases respectively, leaving an intervening sequence of 15 bases. Rearrangement joined TRBV28 to TRBJ2-5; there is no confident call for the D gene. This receptor was identified in a man aged 65 to 85 with non-small cell lung cancer. The sequencing sample was made of distant non-tumor lung tissue. The DNA reads as follows: TGTGCCAGCAGTAATCAAGGGAAGGGTGAGACCCAGTACTTC. This translates into CASSNQGKGETQYF.